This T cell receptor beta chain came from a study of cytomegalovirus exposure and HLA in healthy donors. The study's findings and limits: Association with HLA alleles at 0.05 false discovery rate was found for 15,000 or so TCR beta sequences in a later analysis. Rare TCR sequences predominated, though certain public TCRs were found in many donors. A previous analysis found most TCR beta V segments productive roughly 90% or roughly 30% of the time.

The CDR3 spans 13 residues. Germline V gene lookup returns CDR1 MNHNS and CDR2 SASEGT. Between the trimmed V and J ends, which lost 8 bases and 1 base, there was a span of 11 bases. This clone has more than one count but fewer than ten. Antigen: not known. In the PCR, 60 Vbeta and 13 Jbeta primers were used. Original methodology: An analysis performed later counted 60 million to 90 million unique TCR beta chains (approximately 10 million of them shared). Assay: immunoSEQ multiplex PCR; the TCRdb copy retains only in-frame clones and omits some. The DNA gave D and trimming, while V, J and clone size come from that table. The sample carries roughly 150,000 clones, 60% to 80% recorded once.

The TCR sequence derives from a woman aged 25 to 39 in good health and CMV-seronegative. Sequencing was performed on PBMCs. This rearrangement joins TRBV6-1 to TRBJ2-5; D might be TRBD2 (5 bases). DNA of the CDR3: TGTGCCAGCGCACGGGATCTCCAAGAGACCCAGTACTTC. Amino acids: CASARDLQETQYF.